This T cell receptor (beta chain) was captured in a study of tumor and adjacent non-tumor tissue in lung cancer. On the study more broadly: Stage I to III disease affected over nine men and a handful of women aged about 31 to 76. Each sample yielded some 4 million productive TCRbeta reads on average.

A modified ARM-PCR protocol with three rounds of nested PCR amplified TCRbeta. In TCRdb, the multiplex PCR reads were re-called with MiXCR into one record per CDR3 protein. The sample contains approximately 140,000 distinct CDR3 sequences, roughly 66% of which appear only once. The germline V gene has CDR1 SGHNT and CDR2 YENEEA. The CDR3 has 16 amino acids. The junction had 18 bases not matched to a gene; V was cut back by 4 bases and J by 11 bases. The template was RNA from unsorted bulk tissue. Sequenced: lung tumor tissue. The clonotype comes from a man aged 55 to 69 with small cell lung cancer. This chain uses TRBV11-3 with TRBJ2-3; 7 bases are shared with TRBD2. Written as DNA, the CDR3 is TGTGCCAGCAGCTCGTGGGCGCGGGAGCAGACAAATATGCAGTATTTT. Protein product: CASSSWAREQTNMQYF.